One sample yielded the 18 T cell receptor beta chains listed below, sequenced in a study of Tregs in tolerant kidney transplant recipients. Measured with immunoSEQ multiplex PCR; TCRdb has only the in-frame clones, and not every one. The sample lists roughly 250,000 clones; approximately 83% were seen once. The sequenced material came from CD4+ T cells from blood. Source of these receptors: a human donor in good health.

The chain has TRBV2 and TRBJ2-2, with D tentatively TRBD1 (6 bases). CDR1 is SNHLY, CDR2 FYNNEI, per germline. Trimming pared 3 bases from V and 8 bases from J, leaving 10 bases between. CDR3 length equals 13 residues. Here the CDR3 DNA reads TGTGCCAGCAGTGATCACAGGGTTGGGGAGCTGTTTTTT. Its translation is CASSDHRVGELFF.

The chain couples TRBV4-2 to TRBJ1-2; D not resolved. The germline gives CDR1 LGHNA, CDR2 YNFKEQ. The V gene lost 1 base and the J gene lost 5 bases, with 14 bases spanning the gap. The length of the CDR3 is 15 residues. The CDR3 sequence is CASSQALTIGYGYTF. For the CDR3, the DNA is TGTGCCAGCAGCCAAGCTCTTACCATAGGGTATGGCTACACCTTC.

This clone was recorded only once. The chain joins TRBV6-7 to TRBJ2-4, with a tentative D call TRBD1 (6 bases). TRBV6-7 is identified as an open reading frame with a role that is uncertain. V lost 5 bases, J lost 0 bases, and 23 bases lay in between. The CDR3 totals 19 residues. The CDR3 reads CASSPRGGGTILAKNIQYF. CDR3 DNA: TGTGCCAGCAGTCCCAGGGGTGGCGGCACCATTCTAGCCAAAAACATTCAGTACTTC.

In its sample, this clone was seen a few times. This sample also contains other DNA sequences that code for the same CDR3. The chain is built from TRBV5-1 and TRBJ1-1, with 8 bases that match TRBD1. The CDR3 totals 15 residues. V shed 2 bases and J 2 bases; nucleotides not matched to a gene: 5. The germline CDR1 and CDR2 sequences are SGHRS and YFSETQ. The CDR3 here is CASSLTGTGNTEAFF. CDR3 sequence (DNA): TGCGCCAGCAGCTTAACCGGGACAGGAAACACTGAAGCTTTCTTT.

In this sample, this clone turned up a few times. The chain employs TRBV7-3 and TRBJ2-5, with D possibly being TRBD1 (6 bases). The CDR3 has 15 residues. V lost 4 bases, J lost 5 bases, and 17 bases lay in between. In germline, CDR1 is SGHTA, CDR2 FQGTGA. CDR3 loop: CASSSSQGGAETQYF. The DNA for the CDR3 is TGTGCCAGCAGCTCCTCACAGGGCGGTGCGGAGACCCAGTACTTC.

This clone was detected once. This sequence joins TRBV27 and TRBJ1-2; TRBD1 might be the D (6 bases). This CDR3 spans 12 amino acids. V was trimmed by 5 bases and J by 8 bases, leaving 12 bases between them. Germline V gene sequence: CDR1 MNHEY, CDR2 SMNVEV (reference sequence). As DNA, the CDR3 is TGTGCCAGCAGTAAACAGGGCTTAGGCTACACCTTC. The encoded protein is CASSKQGLGYTF.

The V and J genes are TRBV7-9 and TRBJ2-3; possible D gene TRBD2, 5 bases. Germline lookup yields CDR1 SEHNR and CDR2 FQNEAQ (reference sequence). There are 13 residues in the CDR3. Trimming pared 4 bases from V and 3 bases from J, leaving 8 bases between. In DNA, the CDR3 is TGTGCCAGCAGCTCCTCGGGGACAGATACGCAGTATTTT. Translated, it gives CASSSSGTDTQYF.

A note on this clone: In the same sample, other DNA sequences code for this CDR3. The J gene is TRBJ2-2, the V gene TRBV9; TRBD1 might be the D (5 bases). Germline lookup yields CDR1 SGDLS and CDR2 YYNGEE. This CDR3 has 14 amino acids. V was shortened by 0 bases and J by 5 bases, with 8 bases between the two germline ends. The CDR3 DNA reads TGTGCCAGCAGCGTAGTAGGGGCAACCGGGGAGCTGTTTTTT. It codes for CASSVVGATGELFF.

CDR3 in amino acids: CASGPSARDGEQYF. CDR3 nucleotide sequence: TGCGCCAGCGGGCCCTCGGCAAGGGATGGCGAGCAGTACTTC. The chain couples TRBV5-1 to TRBJ2-7; no firm D call. The CDR3 has 14 amino acids. Trimming took 7 bases from V and 6 from J, leaving 20 bases between them. Germline loops: CDR1 SGHRS, CDR2 YFSETQ.

This clone was observed a single time. Other DNA variants within this sample encode the same CDR3. The chain carries TRBV2 and TRBJ1-1; D not certain. Germline V gene lookup returns CDR1 SNHLY and CDR2 FYNNEI. Between the trimmed V and J ends, which lost 4 bases and 0 bases, there was a span of 6 bases. This CDR3 has 13 amino acids. CDR3 region: CASSGDMNTEAFF. In DNA form, the CDR3 reads TGTGCCAGCAGTGGGGATATGAACACTGAAGCTTTCTTT.

This clone has more than one count but fewer than ten. V is TRBV21-1 and J is TRBJ1-1; the table's D call of TRBD1 was not tested on the DNA. TRBV21-1 is tagged as a pseudogene. The CDR3 extends over 16 amino acids. DNA for the CDR3: TGTGCCAGCACCCGCGGGACAGGGGACCTGAACACTGAAGCTTTCTTT. Protein: CASTRGTGDLNTEAFF.

This chain connects TRBV2 to TRBJ1-1; 7 nucleotides match TRBD1. The ends lost 8 bases at V and 9 bases at J; junction bases unmatched: 12. In germline, CDR1 is SNHLY, CDR2 FYNNEI. CDR3 length: 13 residues. CDR3 sequence (DNA): TGTGCCAGCTGCCCGACAGGGCCCCTTCAAGCTTTCTTT. Its protein product is CASCPTGPLQAFF.

The chain employs TRBV5-4 and TRBJ2-3; 7 bases match TRBD1. The CDR3 runs 15 residues. CDR1 SGHNT and CDR2 YYREEE come from the germline V gene (reference sequence). Germline trimming cut 0 bases from V and 2 bases from J; bases unmatched to any gene: 3. CDR3 DNA sequence: TGTGCCAGCAGCTTGGACAGGGGAGTCACAGATACGCAGTATTTT. Protein: CASSLDRGVTDTQYF.

The chain employs TRBV6-5 and TRBJ2-2, with 7 nucleotides matching TRBD2. Germline lookup yields CDR1 MNHEY and CDR2 SVGAGI. This CDR3 region has 13 residues. The J segment lost 7 bases and the V segment lost 7 bases, leaving 6 bases of the junction unmatched. CDR3 sequence: CASKTGGIGELFF. The CDR3 DNA reads TGTGCCAGCAAAACGGGGGGAATCGGGGAGCTGTTTTTT.

This rearrangement joins TRBV6-5 to TRBJ2-3, with 7 bases fitting TRBD1. J lost 1 base, V lost 6 bases, and 4 bases had no gene match. Germline CDR1 reads MNHEY; CDR2 reads SVGAGI. The CDR3 covers 14 residues. CDR3 in amino acids: CASRPGTGTDTQYF. The CDR3, as DNA: TGTGCCAGCAGACCTGGGACAGGCACAGATACGCAGTATTTT.

This chain's CDR3 is CASSLGWGSTEAFF. CDR3 nucleotide sequence: TGTGCCAGCAGCTTAGGTTGGGGGAGTACTGAAGCTTTCTTT. The V gene is TRBV7-9, the J gene TRBJ1-1; possible D gene TRBD1, 5 bases. Trimming shortened V by 1 base and J by 5 bases, and 11 bases separated the two germline ends. Germline V gives CDR1 SEHNR, CDR2 FQNEAQ (reference sequence). CDR3 length: 14 residues.

The chain has TRBV15 and TRBJ2-1; no clear D gene. The CDR3 is made up of 11 amino acids. The germline gives CDR1 LNHNV, CDR2 YYDKDF (reference sequence). The V gene lost 5 bases and the J gene lost 10 bases, with 9 bases spanning the gap. CDR3 coding DNA: TGTGCCACCAGCCCGGCGGTGGAGCAGTTCTTC. Translation gives CATSPAVEQFF.

A word on this clone: Mismatch with germline at one junction end may stem from a read error. V gene TRBV19 combines with J gene TRBJ2-7, with 9 nucleotides matching TRBD1. Germline lookup yields CDR1 LNHDA and CDR2 SQIVND (reference sequence). The length of the CDR3 is 18 residues. The CDR3 DNA reads TGTGCCAGTATTATAGGAACAGGGGGCCCTGTTCGCTCCTACGAGCAGTACTTC. As protein: CASIIGTGGPVRSYEQYF.